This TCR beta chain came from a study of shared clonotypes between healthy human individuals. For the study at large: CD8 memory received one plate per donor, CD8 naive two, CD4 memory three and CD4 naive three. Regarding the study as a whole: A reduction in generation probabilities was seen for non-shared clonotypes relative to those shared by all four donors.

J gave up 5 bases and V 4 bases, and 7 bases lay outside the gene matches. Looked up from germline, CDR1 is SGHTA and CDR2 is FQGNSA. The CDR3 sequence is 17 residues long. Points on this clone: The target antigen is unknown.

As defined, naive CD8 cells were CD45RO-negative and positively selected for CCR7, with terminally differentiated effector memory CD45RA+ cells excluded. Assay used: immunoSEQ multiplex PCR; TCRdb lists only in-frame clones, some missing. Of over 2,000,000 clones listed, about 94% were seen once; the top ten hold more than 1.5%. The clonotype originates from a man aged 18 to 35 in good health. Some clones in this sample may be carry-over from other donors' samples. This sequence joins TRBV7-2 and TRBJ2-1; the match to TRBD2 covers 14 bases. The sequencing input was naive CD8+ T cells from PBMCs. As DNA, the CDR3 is TGTGCCAGCAGCTACCGACTAGCGGGAGGGCCTAACAATGAGCAGTTCTTC. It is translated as CASSYRLAGGPNNEQFF.